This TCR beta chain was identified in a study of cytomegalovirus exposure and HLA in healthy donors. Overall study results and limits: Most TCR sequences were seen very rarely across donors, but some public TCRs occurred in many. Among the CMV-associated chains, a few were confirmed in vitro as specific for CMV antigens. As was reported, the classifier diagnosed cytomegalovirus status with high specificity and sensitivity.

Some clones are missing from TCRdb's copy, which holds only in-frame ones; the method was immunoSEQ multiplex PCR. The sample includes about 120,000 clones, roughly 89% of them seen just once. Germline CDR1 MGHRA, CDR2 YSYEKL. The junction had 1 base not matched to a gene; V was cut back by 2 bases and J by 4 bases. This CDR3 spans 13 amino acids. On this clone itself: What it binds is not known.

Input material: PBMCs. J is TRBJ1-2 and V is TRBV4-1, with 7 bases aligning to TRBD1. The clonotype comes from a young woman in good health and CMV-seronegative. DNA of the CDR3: TGCGCCAGCAGCCAACGGGACAGCTATGGCTACACCTTC. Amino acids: CASSQRDSYGYTF.